Here is one T cell receptor (beta chain) with its context. Antigen specificity is unknown. The data were taken from a study of T cells in Graves' hyperthyroidism and ophthalmopathy. Points from the study as a whole: The model's output predicted ophthalmopathy at a median of about 6.5 months prior to onset. Blood also carried most thyroid clonotypes expanded above 0.001.

TCR beta CDR3 regions were amplified from RNA transcripts. First-round RT-PCR targeting the TCR CDR3 was performed with the HTBI primer set. TCRdb analysed the multiplex PCR reads with MiXCR anew, one entry per CDR3 protein. The table shows more than 500,000 distinct CDR3 sequences, with around 15% occurring only once. Between the trimmed V and J ends, which lost 3 bases and 1 base, there was a span of 11 bases. CDR3 length equals 15 residues. The V gene's germline CDR1 is MNHEY and CDR2 SMNVEV (reference sequence). This clonotype was obtained from a woman aged 25 to 39 with Graves' ophthalmopathy. Sequencing was done on a sample of blood. The V and J genes are TRBV27 and TRBJ2-3, with a tentative D call TRBD2 (5 bases). DNA of the CDR3: TGTGCCAGCAGTTTGTCTAGCTACGGCACAGATACGCAGTATTTT. Protein sequence: CASSLSSYGTDTQYF.